The clone carrying this TCR beta chain showed up just a few times. Its antigen is unidentified. One entry per CDR3 protein results from TCRdb running MiXCR on the reads. The top ten clones hold around 42% of a sample with 100,000 or so distinct CDR3 sequences, about 22% of them seen once. These data are taken from a study of T cell repertoires in cytomegalovirus infection. Study context: Both CMV infection and a matching HLA type were indicated by public TCR beta signatures.

The study's findings and limits: What dominated the ex vivo response were HLA-C-restricted CMV-specific TCR beta clonotypes.

The sequence was collected from a human donor in good health (CMV status not recorded). Some clones in this sample may be carry-over from other donors' samples. The specimen was CD8+ T cells from PBMCs.

The CDR3: CSARDEGTYEQYF. CDR3 DNA: TGCAGTGCTAGAGATGAAGGGACCTACGAGCAGTACTTC. The chain links TRBV20-1 to TRBJ2-7; no clear D gene. CDR3 size: 13 residues. From germline, CDR1 is DFQATT and CDR2 SNEGSKA (reference sequence). Trimming shortened V by 0 bases and J by 2 bases, and 8 bases separated the two germline ends.